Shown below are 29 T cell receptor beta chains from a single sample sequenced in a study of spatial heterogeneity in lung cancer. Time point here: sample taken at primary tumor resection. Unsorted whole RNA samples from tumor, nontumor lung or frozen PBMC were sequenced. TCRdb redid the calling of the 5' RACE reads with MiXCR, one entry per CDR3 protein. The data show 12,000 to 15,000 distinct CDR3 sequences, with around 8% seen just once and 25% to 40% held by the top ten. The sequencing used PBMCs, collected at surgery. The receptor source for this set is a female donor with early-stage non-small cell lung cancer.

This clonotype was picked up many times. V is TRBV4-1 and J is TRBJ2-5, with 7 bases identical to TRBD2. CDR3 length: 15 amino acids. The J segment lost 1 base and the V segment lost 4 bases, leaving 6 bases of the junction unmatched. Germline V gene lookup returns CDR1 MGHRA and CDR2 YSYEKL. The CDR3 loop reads CASSRPSGTQETQYF. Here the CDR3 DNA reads TGCGCCAGCAGCCGTCCTAGCGGTACCCAAGAGACCCAGTACTTC.

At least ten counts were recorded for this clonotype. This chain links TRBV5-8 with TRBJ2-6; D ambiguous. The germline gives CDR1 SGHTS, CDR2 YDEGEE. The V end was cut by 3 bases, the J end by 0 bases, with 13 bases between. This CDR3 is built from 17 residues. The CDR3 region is CASSSDSLNSGANVLTF. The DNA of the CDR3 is TGTGCCAGCAGCTCGGATTCCCTAAACTCTGGGGCCAACGTCCTGACTTTC.

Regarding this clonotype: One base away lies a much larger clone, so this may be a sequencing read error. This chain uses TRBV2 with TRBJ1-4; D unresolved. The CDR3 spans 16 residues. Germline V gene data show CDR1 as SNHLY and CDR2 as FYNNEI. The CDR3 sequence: CASCKDRRLPNVKLFF. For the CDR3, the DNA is TGTGCCAGCTGCAAAGACCGGAGACTCCCTAATGTAAAACTGTTTTTT. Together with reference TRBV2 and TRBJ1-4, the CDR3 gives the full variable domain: EPEVTQTPSHQVTQMGQEVILRCVPISNHLYFYWYRQILGQKVEFLVSFYNNEISEKSEIFDDQFSVERPDGSNFTLKIRSTKLEDSAMYFCASCKDRRLPNVKLFFGSGTQLSVL.

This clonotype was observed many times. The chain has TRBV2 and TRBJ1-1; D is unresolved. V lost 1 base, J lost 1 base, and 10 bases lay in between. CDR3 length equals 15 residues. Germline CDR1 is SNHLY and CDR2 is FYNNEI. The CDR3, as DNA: TGTGCCAGCAGTGAAGAGGGCATGGGGAACACTGAAGCTTTCTTT. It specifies CASSEEGMGNTEAFF.

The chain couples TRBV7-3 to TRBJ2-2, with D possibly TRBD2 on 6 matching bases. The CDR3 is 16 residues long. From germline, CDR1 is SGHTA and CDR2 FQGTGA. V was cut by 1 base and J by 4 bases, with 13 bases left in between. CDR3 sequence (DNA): TGTGCCAGCAGCTTAATATGGGCGGGAAGCACCGGGGAGCTGTTTTTT. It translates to CASSLIWAGSTGELFF.

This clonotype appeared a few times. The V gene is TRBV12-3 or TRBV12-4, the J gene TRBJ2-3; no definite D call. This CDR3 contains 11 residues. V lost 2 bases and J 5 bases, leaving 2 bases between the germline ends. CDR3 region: CASSLIDTQYF. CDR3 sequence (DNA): TGTGCCAGCAGTTTAATAGATACGCAGTATTTT.

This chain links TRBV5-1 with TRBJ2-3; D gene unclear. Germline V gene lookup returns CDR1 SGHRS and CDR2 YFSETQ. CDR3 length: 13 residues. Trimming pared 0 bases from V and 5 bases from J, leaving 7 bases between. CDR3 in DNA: TGCGCCAGCAGCTTGGAAGGAAGAGATACGCAGTATTTT. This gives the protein CASSLEGRDTQYF.

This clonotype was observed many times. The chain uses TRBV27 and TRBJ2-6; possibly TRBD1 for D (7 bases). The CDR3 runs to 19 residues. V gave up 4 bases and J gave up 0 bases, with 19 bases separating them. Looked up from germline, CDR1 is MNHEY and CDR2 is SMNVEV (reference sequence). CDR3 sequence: CASSYLEGAAPSGANVLTF. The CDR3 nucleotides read TGTGCCAGCAGTTATTTGGAGGGGGCGGCACCCTCTGGGGCCAACGTCCTGACTTTC.

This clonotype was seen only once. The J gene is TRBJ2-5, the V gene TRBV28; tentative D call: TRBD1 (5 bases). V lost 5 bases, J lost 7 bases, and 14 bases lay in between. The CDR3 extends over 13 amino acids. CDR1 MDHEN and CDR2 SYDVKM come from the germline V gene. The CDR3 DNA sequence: TGTGCCAGCAGTAGACAGCATCTGGGGACCCAGTACTTC. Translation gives CASSRQHLGTQYF.

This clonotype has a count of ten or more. The CDR3 DNA reads as TGTGCCAGCAGTTTCCCAGGGTCGGGTGAGCAGTACTTC. Protein product: CASSFPGSGEQYF. This rearrangement joins TRBV27 to TRBJ2-7, with TRBD1 as a possible D gene (5 bases). The CDR3 sequence is 13 residues long. V lost 3 bases and J lost 7, with 13 bases in between. CDR1 and CDR2 from the germline V gene are MNHEY and SMNVEV (reference sequence).

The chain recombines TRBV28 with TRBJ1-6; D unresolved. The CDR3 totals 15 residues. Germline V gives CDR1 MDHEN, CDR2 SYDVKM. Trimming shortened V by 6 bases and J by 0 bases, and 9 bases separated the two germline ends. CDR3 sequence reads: CASRPEGSYNSPLHF. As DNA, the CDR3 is TGTGCCAGCAGGCCGGAAGGCTCCTATAATTCACCCCTCCACTTT.

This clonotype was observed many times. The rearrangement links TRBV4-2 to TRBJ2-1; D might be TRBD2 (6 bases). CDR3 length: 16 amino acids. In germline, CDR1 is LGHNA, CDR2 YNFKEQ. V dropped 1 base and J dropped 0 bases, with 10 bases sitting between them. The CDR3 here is CASSQGAGSSYNEQFF. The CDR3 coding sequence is TGTGCCAGCAGCCAAGGCGCGGGAAGCTCCTACAATGAGCAGTTCTTC.

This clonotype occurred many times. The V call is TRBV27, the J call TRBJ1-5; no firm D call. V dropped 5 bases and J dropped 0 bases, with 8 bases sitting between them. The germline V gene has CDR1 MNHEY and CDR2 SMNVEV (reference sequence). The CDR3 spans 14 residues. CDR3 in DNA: TGTGCCAGCAGTCATCGGGATAGCAATCAGCCCCAGCATTTT. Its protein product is CASSHRDSNQPQHF.

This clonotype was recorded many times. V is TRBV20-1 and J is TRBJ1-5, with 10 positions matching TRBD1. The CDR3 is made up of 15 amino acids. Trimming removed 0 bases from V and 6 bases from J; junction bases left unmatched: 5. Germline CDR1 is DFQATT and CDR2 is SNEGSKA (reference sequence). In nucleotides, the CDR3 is TGCAGTGCTAGAGACGTGGGACAGGGGAGTCAGCCCCAGCATTTT. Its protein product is CSARDVGQGSQPQHF.

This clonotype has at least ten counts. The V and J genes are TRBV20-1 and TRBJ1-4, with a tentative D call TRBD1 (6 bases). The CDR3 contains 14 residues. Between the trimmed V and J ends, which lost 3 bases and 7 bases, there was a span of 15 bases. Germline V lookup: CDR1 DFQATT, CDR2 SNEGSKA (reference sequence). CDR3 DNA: TGCAGTGCTAGTCGCGGGGGGCTGATTGAAAAACTGTTTTTT. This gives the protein CSASRGGLIEKLFF.

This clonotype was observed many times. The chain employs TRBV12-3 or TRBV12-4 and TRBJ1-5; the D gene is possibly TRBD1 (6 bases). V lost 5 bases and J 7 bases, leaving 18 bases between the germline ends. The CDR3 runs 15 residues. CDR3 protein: CASSGGRVGDQPQHF. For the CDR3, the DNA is TGTGCCAGCAGTGGGGGCAGGGTCGGGGACCAGCCCCAGCATTTT.

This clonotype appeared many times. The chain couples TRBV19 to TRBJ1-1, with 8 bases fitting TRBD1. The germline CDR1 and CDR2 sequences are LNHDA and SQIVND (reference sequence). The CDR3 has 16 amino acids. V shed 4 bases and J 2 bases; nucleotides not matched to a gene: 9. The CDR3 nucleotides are TGTGCCAGTAGTACCCACCGGACAGGGCTCAACACTGAAGCTTTCTTT. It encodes CASSTHRTGLNTEAFF.

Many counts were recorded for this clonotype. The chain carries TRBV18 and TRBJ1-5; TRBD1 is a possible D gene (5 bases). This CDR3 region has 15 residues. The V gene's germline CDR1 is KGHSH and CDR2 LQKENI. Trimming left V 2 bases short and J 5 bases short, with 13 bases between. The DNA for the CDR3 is TGTGCCAGCTCACCAGGGTTCGGGGCGGATCAGCCCCAGCATTTT. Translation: CASSPGFGADQPQHF. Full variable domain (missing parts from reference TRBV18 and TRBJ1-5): NAGVMQNPRHLVRRRGQEARLRCSPMKGHSHVYWYRQLPEEGLKFMVYLQKENIIDESGMPKERFSAEFPKEGPSILRIQQVVRGDSAAYFCASSPGFGADQPQHFGDGTRLSIL.

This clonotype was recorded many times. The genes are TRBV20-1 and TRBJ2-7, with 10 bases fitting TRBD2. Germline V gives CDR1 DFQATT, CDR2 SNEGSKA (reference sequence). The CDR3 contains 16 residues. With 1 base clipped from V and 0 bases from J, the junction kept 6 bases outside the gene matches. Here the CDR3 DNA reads TGCAGTGCTAGAGTGACTAGCGGGCCACTCTCCTACGAGCAGTACTTC. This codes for CSARVTSGPLSYEQYF.

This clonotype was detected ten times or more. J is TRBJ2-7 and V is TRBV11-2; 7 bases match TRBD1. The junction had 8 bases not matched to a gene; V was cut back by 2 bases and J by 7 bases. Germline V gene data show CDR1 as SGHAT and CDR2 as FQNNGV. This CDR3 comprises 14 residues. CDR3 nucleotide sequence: TGTGCCAGCAGCTTACTGCCGTTGACAGGGGAGCAGTACTTC. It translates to CASSLLPLTGEQYF. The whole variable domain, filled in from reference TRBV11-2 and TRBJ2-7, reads EAGVAQSPRYKIIEKRQSVAFWCNPISGHATLYWYQQILGQGPKLLIQFQNNGVVDDSQLPKDRFSAERLKGVDSTLKIQPAKLEDSAVYLCASSLLPLTGEQYFGPGTRLTVT.

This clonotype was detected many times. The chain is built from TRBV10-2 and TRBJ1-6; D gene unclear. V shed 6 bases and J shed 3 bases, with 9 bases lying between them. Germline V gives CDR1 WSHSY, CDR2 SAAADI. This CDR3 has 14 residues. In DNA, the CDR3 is TGCGCCAGCAGCGAGGACGGCTATAATTCACCCCTCCACTTT. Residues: CASSEDGYNSPLHF.

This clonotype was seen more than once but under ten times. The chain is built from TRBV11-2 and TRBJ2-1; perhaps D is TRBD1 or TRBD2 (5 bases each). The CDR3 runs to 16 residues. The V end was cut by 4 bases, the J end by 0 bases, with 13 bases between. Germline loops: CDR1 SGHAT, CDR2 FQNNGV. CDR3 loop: CASSSRGSSSYNEQFF. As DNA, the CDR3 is TGTGCCAGCAGCTCGAGGGGATCAAGCTCCTACAATGAGCAGTTCTTC.

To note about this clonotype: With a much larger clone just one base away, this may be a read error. The CDR3 nucleotides are TGTGCCATCAGTGAGCAGGACAACTATGGCTACACCTTC. Encoded protein: CAISEQDNYGYTF. The chain joins TRBV10-3 to TRBJ1-2; the D is unclear. The germline CDR1 and CDR2 sequences are ENHRY and SYGVKD. There are 13 residues in the CDR3. Trimming cost V 2 bases and J 2 bases, with 6 bases left between them.

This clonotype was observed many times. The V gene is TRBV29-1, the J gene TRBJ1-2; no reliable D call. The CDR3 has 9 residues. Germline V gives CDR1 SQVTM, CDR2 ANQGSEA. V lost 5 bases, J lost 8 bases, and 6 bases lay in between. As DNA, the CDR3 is TGCAGCGTTTCCCTAGGCTACACCTTC. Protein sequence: CSVSLGYTF.

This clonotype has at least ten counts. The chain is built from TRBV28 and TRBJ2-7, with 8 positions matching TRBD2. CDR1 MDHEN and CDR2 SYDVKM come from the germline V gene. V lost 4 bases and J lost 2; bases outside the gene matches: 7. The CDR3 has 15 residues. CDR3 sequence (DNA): TGTGCCAGCAGTTCCCATGGAGCGGGAGCCTACGAGCAGTACTTC. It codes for CASSSHGAGAYEQYF.

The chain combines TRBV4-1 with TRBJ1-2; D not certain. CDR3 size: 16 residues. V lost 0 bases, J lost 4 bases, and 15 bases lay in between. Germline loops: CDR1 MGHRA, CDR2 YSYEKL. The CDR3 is CASSQDWADLSYGYTF. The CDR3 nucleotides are TGCGCCAGCAGCCAAGATTGGGCAGACCTCAGCTATGGCTACACCTTC.

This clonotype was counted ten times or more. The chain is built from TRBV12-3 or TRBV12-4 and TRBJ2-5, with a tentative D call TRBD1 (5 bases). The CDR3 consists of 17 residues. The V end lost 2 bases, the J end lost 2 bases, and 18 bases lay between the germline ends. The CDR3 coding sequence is TGTGCCAGCAGTTTAAAGGGGCTCGCCCCGATACAAGAGACCCAGTACTTC. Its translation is CASSLKGLAPIQETQYF.

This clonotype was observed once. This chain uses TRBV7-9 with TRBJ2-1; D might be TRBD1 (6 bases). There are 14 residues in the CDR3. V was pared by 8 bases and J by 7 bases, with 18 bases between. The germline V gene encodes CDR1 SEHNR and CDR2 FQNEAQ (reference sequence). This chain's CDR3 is CASSGTTRANEQFF. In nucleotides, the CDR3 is TGTGCCAGCTCGGGGACAACTCGTGCGAATGAGCAGTTCTTC.

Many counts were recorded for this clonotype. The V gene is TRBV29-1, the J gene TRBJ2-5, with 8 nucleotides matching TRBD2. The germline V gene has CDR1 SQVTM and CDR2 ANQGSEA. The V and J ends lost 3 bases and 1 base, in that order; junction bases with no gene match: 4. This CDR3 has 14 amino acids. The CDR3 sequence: CSVDTGGPQETQYF. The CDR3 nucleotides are TGCAGCGTTGATACGGGAGGGCCCCAAGAGACCCAGTACTTC.